Shown below are 22 T cell receptor beta chains from a single sample sequenced in a study of T cell repertoires in cytomegalovirus infection. TCRdb fed the reads into MiXCR, producing one record per CDR3 protein. Here the sample spans approximately 750,000 distinct CDR3 sequences, approximately 34% being singletons. Sequencing was performed on PBMCs. The receptors shown here come from a human donor in good health (CMV status not recorded). Some clones in this sample may be carry-over from other donors' samples.

The genes are TRBV7-9 and TRBJ2-5, with 7 bases lining up with TRBD1. The CDR3 has 16 residues. V shed 4 bases and J 1 base; nucleotides not matched to a gene: 9. Germline assignment: CDR1 SEHNR and CDR2 FQNEAQ (reference sequence). The CDR3 protein is CASSSGTVALQETQYF. CDR3 bases: TGTGCCAGCAGCTCCGGGACAGTAGCCCTCCAAGAGACCCAGTACTTC. The full variable domain, rest sourced from reference TRBV7-9 and TRBJ2-5, is DTGVSQNPRHKITKRGQNVTFRCDPISEHNRLYWYRQTLGQGPEFLTYFQNEAQLEKSRLLSDRFSAERPKGSFSTLEIQRTEQGDSAMYLCASSSGTVALQETQYFGPGTRLLVL.

This clonotype was seen more than once but under ten times. This chain joins TRBV6-6 and TRBJ1-1; maybe TRBD1 (5 bases). Germline CDR1 reads MNHNY; CDR2 reads SVGAGI (reference sequence). CDR3 length: 11 amino acids. V lost 2 bases and J lost 10, with 8 bases in between. The CDR3 DNA reads as TGTGCCAGCAGTTACGGGACGATAGCTTTCTTT. As protein: CASSYGTIAFF.

Comment on this clonotype: Possible read error: a much larger clone is one base away. The chain uses TRBV24-1 and TRBJ2-7; 10 bases align to TRBD1. Per germline, CDR1 KGHDR and CDR2 SFDVKD. The CDR3 is made up of 15 amino acids. This CDR3 reads CDTSDSGQGKGEQYF. CDR3 DNA sequence: TGTGACACCAGTGATTCGGGACAGGGGAAGGGCGAGCAGTACTTC.

V and J are TRBV11-2 and TRBJ2-2; D may be TRBD2 (6 bases). V was shortened by 1 base and J by 2 bases, with 20 bases between the two germline ends. Looked up from germline, CDR1 is SGHAT and CDR2 is FQNNGV. The CDR3 loop spans 19 amino acids. This CDR3 reads CASSLVPASEEINTGELFF. The CDR3 DNA sequence: TGTGCCAGCAGCTTAGTTCCGGCTAGCGAGGAAATCAACACCGGGGAGCTGTTTTTT.

The sample holds a few counts of this clonotype. This chain's CDR3 is CATSRYTGELFF. The CDR3 nucleotides read TGTGCCACCAGCAGATATACCGGGGAGCTGTTTTTT. The chain joins TRBV15 to TRBJ2-2; D gene unclear. The CDR3 is 12 amino acids. Trimming removed 2 bases at V and 5 bases at J, with 3 bases between. From germline, CDR1 is LNHNV and CDR2 YYDKDF (reference sequence).

This chain connects TRBV12-3 or TRBV12-4 to TRBJ2-2, with a tentative D call TRBD1 (5 bases). V shed 6 bases and J shed 4 bases, with 12 bases lying between them. The CDR3 loop spans 14 amino acids. The CDR3 protein is CASSKGSTTGELFF. The CDR3 bases are TGTGCCAGCAGCAAGGGGTCGACCACCGGGGAGCTGTTTTTT.

The sample holds many counts of this clonotype. V and J are TRBV7-9 and TRBJ2-6; D remains unclear. Germline CDR1 reads SEHNR; CDR2 reads FQNEAQ (reference sequence). V lost 3 bases to trimming and J lost 0 bases, with 15 bases between them. The CDR3 covers 18 residues. This chain's CDR3 is CASSFGVWRRSGANVLTF. In nucleotides, the CDR3 is TGTGCCAGCAGCTTTGGGGTGTGGCGGCGCTCTGGGGCCAACGTCCTGACTTTC.

In its sample, this clonotype was seen once. J is TRBJ2-7 and V is TRBV6-8; weak D call: TRBD2 (5 bases). This CDR3 has 15 residues. CDR1 and CDR2 from the germline V gene are MNHGY and SAAAGT. The V gene lost 6 bases and the J gene lost 1 base, with 16 bases spanning the gap. Here the CDR3 reads CASRDSNPRSYEQYF. CDR3 DNA: TGTGCCAGCAGGGACTCCAACCCCCGTTCCTACGAGCAGTACTTC.

This sequence joins TRBV7-8 and TRBJ2-7; D is ambiguous. The V end was cut by 4 bases, the J end by 0 bases, with 10 bases between. This CDR3 has 14 residues. CDR1 is SGHVS, CDR2 FQNEAQ, per germline. CDR3 region: CASSYRASSYEQYF. The DNA of the CDR3 is TGTGCCAGCAGCTACCGGGCTAGCTCCTACGAGCAGTACTTC.

This clonotype was observed at least ten times. The V gene is TRBV7-2, the J gene TRBJ2-5, with 7 positions matching TRBD1. Trimming removed 3 bases from V and 0 bases from J; junction bases left unmatched: 10. CDR3 length: 17 residues. Germline V lookup: CDR1 SGHTA, CDR2 FQGNSA. For the CDR3, the DNA is TGTGCCAGCAGCTTGTATGGGACAGCCTTATACCAAGAGACCCAGTACTTC. This sequence encodes CASSLYGTALYQETQYF.

The V call is TRBV28, the J call TRBJ2-7; 7 nucleotides line up with TRBD1. Losses at the gene ends were 7 bases for V and 0 bases for J; bases not matched to a gene: 6. From germline, CDR1 is MDHEN and CDR2 SYDVKM. CDR3 size: 14 residues. In DNA form, the CDR3 reads TGTGCCAGCATGGAACAGGGGAGCTCCTACGAGCAGTACTTC. It encodes CASMEQGSSYEQYF.

J is TRBJ1-5 and V is TRBV23-1, with 12 bases lining up with TRBD1. TRBV23-1 carries the ORF label, with uncertain function. The CDR3 length is 19 residues. With 1 base clipped from V and 2 bases from J, the junction kept 9 bases outside the gene matches. The CDR3 protein is CASSQYRDRGRECNQPQHF. The CDR3 DNA sequence: TGCGCCAGCAGTCAATATCGGGACAGGGGGCGTGAATGCAATCAGCCCCAGCATTTT.

This chain joins TRBV28 and TRBJ2-1, with TRBD2 identical over 13 bases. Germline loops: CDR1 MDHEN, CDR2 SYDVKM. This CDR3 is 20 amino acids long. V shed 3 bases and J 0 bases; nucleotides not matched to a gene: 11. The CDR3 is CASSFSGTSGEGYSYNEQFF. For the CDR3, the DNA is TGTGCCAGCAGTTTCTCCGGGACTAGCGGGGAGGGGTACTCCTACAATGAGCAGTTCTTC.

The chain is built from TRBV13 and TRBJ2-4; 10 bases align to TRBD2. CDR1 and CDR2 from the germline V gene are PRHDT and FYEKMQ (reference sequence). V lost 4 bases and J lost 1; bases outside the gene matches: 4. The CDR3 is 16 residues long. CDR3 sequence reads: CASSSIAGGAKNIQYF. The CDR3 DNA is TGTGCCAGCAGCTCAATAGCGGGAGGTGCCAAAAACATTCAGTACTTC.

This clonotype was counted only a few times. V gene TRBV6-1 combines with J gene TRBJ1-5; D not certain. Trimming took off 7 bases at V and 5 bases at J, with 24 bases between the two ends. The length of the CDR3 is 17 residues. Per the germline V gene, CDR1 is MNHNS and CDR2 is SASEGT. The CDR3 DNA follows: TGTGCCAGCACCCCTCAAGCCCCGTACGGTAGATATCAGCCCCAGCATTTT. It specifies CASTPQAPYGRYQPQHF.

The gene calls are TRBV29-1 and TRBJ1-2; no clear D. Germline V lookup: CDR1 SQVTM, CDR2 ANQGSEA. The V gene lost 3 bases and the J gene lost 2 bases, with 19 bases spanning the gap. CDR3 length: 16 amino acids. The CDR3: CSVEAPRGSRNYGYTF. CDR3 sequence (DNA): TGCAGCGTTGAGGCCCCCCGAGGTAGCCGGAACTATGGCTACACCTTC.

The sample holds a few counts of this clonotype. This rearrangement joins TRBV7-8 to TRBJ1-4, with 9 bases identical to TRBD1. V trimming: 7 bases; J trimming: 8 bases; junction bases outside the gene matches: 11. Germline V CDR1 and CDR2: SGHVS, FQNEAQ. CDR3 size: 15 residues. The DNA of the CDR3 is TGTGCCAGCAAGGCTCACGGGACAGGGAACGAAAAACTGTTTTTT. This translates into CASKAHGTGNEKLFF. Drawing the rest from reference TRBV7-8 and TRBJ1-4, the complete variable domain is GAGVSQSPRYKVAKRGQDVALRCDPISGHVSLFWYQQALGQGPEFLTYFQNEAQLDKSGLPSDRFFAERPEGSVSTLKIQRTQQEDSAVYLCASKAHGTGNEKLFFGSGTQLSVL.

This chain connects TRBV25-1 to TRBJ2-5; D is ambiguous. The CDR3 is 14 residues long. The germline gives CDR1 MGHDK, CDR2 SYGVNS. V lost 3 bases and J 2 bases, leaving 10 bases between the germline ends. As DNA, the CDR3 is TGTGCCAGCAGTGATGGTGGGCTTCAAGAGACCCAGTACTTC. Its translation: CASSDGGLQETQYF.

This chain uses TRBV7-8 with TRBJ2-7; maybe TRBD1 (5 bases). Germline V gene data show CDR1 as SGHVS and CDR2 as FQNEAQ. The V gene lost 2 bases and the J gene lost 1 base, with 9 bases spanning the gap. The CDR3 has 14 amino acids. In DNA, the CDR3 is TGTGCCAGCAGCTTAAGGCAGGGATCCTACGAGCAGTACTTC. As protein: CASSLRQGSYEQYF.

This clonotype occurred many times. The chain has TRBV6-1 and TRBJ2-5; perhaps TRBD1 as D (6 bases). CDR1 MNHNS and CDR2 SASEGT come from the germline V gene. V was shortened by 6 bases and J by 6 bases, with 14 bases between the two germline ends. The CDR3 spans 13 residues. CDR3 coding DNA: TGTGCCAGCAGCGACCACAGGGCCAAGACCCAGTACTTC. It yields the protein CASSDHRAKTQYF.

Comment on this clonotype: An end of the junction differs from the germline gene, which may be a read error. CDR3 sequence: CANSRTISDKSLAELFF. Written as DNA, the CDR3 is TGTGCCAACAGCAGGACGATAAGCGACAAATCCCTCGCGGAGCTGTTTTTT. The chain employs TRBV15 and TRBJ2-2; D remains unclear. CDR3 length: 17 residues. The germline gives CDR1 LNHNV, CDR2 YYDKDF (reference sequence).

This clonotype was counted ten times or more. The V call is TRBV7-9, the J call TRBJ2-3; D possibly corresponds to TRBD2 (5 bases). The germline CDR1 and CDR2 sequences are SEHNR and FQNEAQ (reference sequence). The V gene lost 5 bases and the J gene lost 5 bases, with 17 bases spanning the gap. CDR3 size: 15 residues. The CDR3 sequence is CASSPLSKRVDTQYF. The CDR3 DNA sequence: TGTGCCAGCAGCCCCCTATCGAAGAGGGTAGATACGCAGTATTTT.